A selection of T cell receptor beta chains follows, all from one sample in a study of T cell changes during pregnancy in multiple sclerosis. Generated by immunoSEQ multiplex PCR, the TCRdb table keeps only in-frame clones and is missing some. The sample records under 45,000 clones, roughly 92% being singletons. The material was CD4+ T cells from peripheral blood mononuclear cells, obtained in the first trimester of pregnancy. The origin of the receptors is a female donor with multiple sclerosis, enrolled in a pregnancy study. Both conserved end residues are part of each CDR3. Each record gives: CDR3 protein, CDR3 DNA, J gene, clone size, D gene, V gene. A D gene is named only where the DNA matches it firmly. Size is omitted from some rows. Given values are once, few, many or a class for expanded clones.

cdr3_aa: CASSLGRGARETQYF; cdr3_nt: TGTGCCAGCAGCCTTGGGAGGGGCGCGAGAGAGACCCAGTACTTC; j_call: TRBJ2-5; clone_size: NA; d_call: TRBD2; v_call: TRBV2
cdr3_aa: CASSFREQFF; cdr3_nt: TGTGCCAGCAGTTTCCGTGAGCAGTTCTTC; j_call: TRBJ2-1; clone_size: NA; d_call: NA; v_call: TRBV28
cdr3_aa: CSVEEPGHLSTDTQYF; cdr3_nt: TGCAGCGTTGAAGAGCCAGGACACCTTAGCACAGATACGCAGTATTTT; j_call: TRBJ2-3; clone_size: NA; d_call: NA; v_call: TRBV29-1
cdr3_aa: CASSLTSGTNTGELFF; cdr3_nt: TGTGCCAGCAGCTTGACTAGCGGGACGAACACCGGGGAGCTGTTTTTT; j_call: TRBJ2-2; clone_size: NA; d_call: TRBD2; v_call: TRBV7-9
cdr3_aa: CSVDGQGALNTEAFF; cdr3_nt: TGCAGCGTTGACGGCCAGGGGGCGCTGAACACTGAAGCTTTCTTT; j_call: TRBJ1-1; clone_size: once; d_call: TRBD1; v_call: TRBV29-1
cdr3_aa: CASSIRQGPKEGNTIYF; cdr3_nt: TGTGCCAGCAGCATCCGACAGGGACCAAAGGAAGGAAACACCATATATTTT; j_call: TRBJ1-3; clone_size: NA; d_call: TRBD1; v_call: TRBV7-9
cdr3_aa: CAWSYRGRETQYF; cdr3_nt: TGTGCCTGGAGCTACAGGGGGCGAGAGACCCAGTACTTC; j_call: TRBJ2-5; clone_size: once; d_call: TRBD1; v_call: TRBV30
cdr3_aa: CASSGTGGRANVLTF; cdr3_nt: TGTGCCAGCTCCGGGACGGGAGGAAGGGCCAACGTCCTGACTTTC; j_call: TRBJ2-6; clone_size: NA; d_call: TRBD2; v_call: TRBV27
cdr3_aa: CASSEMAPGGSYNSPLHF; cdr3_nt: TGTGCCAGCAGTGAAATGGCGCCCGGGGGCTCCTATAATTCACCCCTCCACTTT; j_call: TRBJ1-6; clone_size: NA; d_call: NA; v_call: TRBV6-1
cdr3_aa: CASSLLQPNTGELFF; cdr3_nt: TGTGCCAGCAGTTTATTACAGCCGAACACCGGGGAGCTGTTTTTT; j_call: TRBJ2-2; clone_size: NA; d_call: NA; v_call: TRBV27
cdr3_aa: CASSFSSGGAMNEQFF; cdr3_nt: TGTGCCAGCAGCTTCAGTAGCGGGGGCGCAATGAATGAGCAGTTCTTC; j_call: TRBJ2-1; clone_size: NA; d_call: TRBD2; v_call: TRBV7-2
cdr3_aa: CASSLAGGGISNQPQHF; cdr3_nt: TGTGCCAGCAGCTTGGCGGGGGGTGGAATAAGCAATCAGCCCCAGCATTTT; j_call: TRBJ1-5; clone_size: NA; d_call: NA; v_call: TRBV7-6
cdr3_aa: CASSSGSTDTQYF; cdr3_nt: TGTGCCAGCAGTAGCGGAAGCACAGATACGCAGTATTTT; j_call: TRBJ2-3; clone_size: NA; d_call: NA; v_call: TRBV28
cdr3_aa: CASSYPPAGYGYTF; cdr3_nt: TGTGCCAGCAGTTACCCCCCGGCAGGCTATGGCTACACCTTC; j_call: TRBJ1-2; clone_size: NA; d_call: NA; v_call: TRBV28
cdr3_aa: CASSYGTYYEQYF; cdr3_nt: TGTGCCAGCAGTTACGGGACTTACTACGAGCAGTACTTC; j_call: TRBJ2-7; clone_size: NA; d_call: NA; v_call: TRBV11-2
cdr3_aa: CASSLERDYGYTF; cdr3_nt: TGCGCCAGCAGCTTGGAACGGGACTATGGCTACACCTTC; j_call: TRBJ1-2; clone_size: NA; d_call: NA; v_call: TRBV5-1
cdr3_aa: CATSRDQFGQGGNEQYF; cdr3_nt: TGTGCCACCAGCAGAGATCAGTTCGGACAGGGGGGCAACGAGCAGTACTTC; j_call: TRBJ2-7; clone_size: NA; d_call: TRBD1; v_call: TRBV15
cdr3_aa: CASSLEVAGFYEQYF; cdr3_nt: TGTGCCAGCAGTTTAGAAGTAGCTGGTTTCTACGAGCAGTACTTC; j_call: TRBJ2-7; clone_size: NA; d_call: NA; v_call: TRBV28
cdr3_aa: CASSLVPWSSYEQYF; cdr3_nt: TGCGCCAGCAGCTTGGTTCCCTGGAGCTCCTACGAGCAGTACTTC; j_call: TRBJ2-7; clone_size: NA; d_call: NA; v_call: TRBV5-1
cdr3_aa: CATSRDPDRVESPLHF; cdr3_nt: TGTGCCACCAGCAGGGACCCTGACAGGGTTGAGTCACCCCTCCACTTT; j_call: TRBJ1-6; clone_size: NA; d_call: TRBD1; v_call: TRBV15
cdr3_aa: CASSHRLAGPYNEQFF; cdr3_nt: TGTGCCAGCAGTCACAGACTAGCGGGACCCTACAATGAGCAGTTCTTC; j_call: TRBJ2-1; clone_size: NA; d_call: TRBD2; v_call: TRBV27
cdr3_aa: CATSRDGQNNQPQHF; cdr3_nt: TGTGCCACCAGCAGAGATGGACAGAACAATCAGCCCCAGCATTTT; j_call: TRBJ1-5; clone_size: once; d_call: NA; v_call: TRBV15
cdr3_aa: CASSLAGTSGELFF; cdr3_nt: TGCGCCAGCAGCTTGGCCGGTACGTCCGGGGAGCTGTTTTTT; j_call: TRBJ2-2; clone_size: NA; d_call: NA; v_call: TRBV5-1
cdr3_aa: CAWGIGRGLFF; cdr3_nt: TGTGCCTGGGGGATCGGCCGGGGACTGTTTTTT; j_call: TRBJ2-2; clone_size: NA; d_call: NA; v_call: TRBV30
cdr3_aa: CASSEPPTGTGRGYTF; cdr3_nt: TGCGCCAGCAGTGAACCCCCCACCGGGACAGGCCGCGGCTACACCTTC; j_call: TRBJ1-2; clone_size: few; d_call: TRBD1; v_call: TRBV10-1
cdr3_aa: CASSLWDRAGHGYTF; cdr3_nt: TGTGCCAGCAGTTTATGGGACAGGGCCGGGCATGGCTACACCTTC; j_call: TRBJ1-2; clone_size: NA; d_call: TRBD1; v_call: TRBV28
cdr3_aa: CSLIRFDEQFF; cdr3_nt: TGCAGCCTGATCAGGTTCGATGAGCAGTTCTTC; j_call: TRBJ2-1; clone_size: NA; d_call: NA; v_call: TRBV29-1
cdr3_aa: CASIQGDGFTGELFF; cdr3_nt: TGTGCCAGCATTCAAGGAGATGGGTTTACCGGGGAGCTGTTTTTT; j_call: TRBJ2-2; clone_size: NA; d_call: NA; v_call: TRBV2
cdr3_aa: CSVKTDSGYTF; cdr3_nt: TGCAGTGTTAAGACAGACTCCGGCTACACCTTC; j_call: TRBJ1-2; clone_size: NA; d_call: NA; v_call: TRBV20-1
cdr3_aa: CASSSGLERFGEQFF; cdr3_nt: TGTGCCAGCAGCTCAGGACTAGAGAGGTTCGGTGAGCAGTTCTTC; j_call: TRBJ2-1; clone_size: NA; d_call: TRBD2; v_call: TRBV7-8
cdr3_aa: CASSVAHETGYTEAFF; cdr3_nt: TGTGCCAGCAGCGTTGCTCATGAGACAGGATACACTGAAGCTTTCTTT; j_call: TRBJ1-1; clone_size: NA; d_call: NA; v_call: TRBV9
cdr3_aa: CASSSDSVLSYEQYF; cdr3_nt: TGTGCCAGCAGCTCGGACAGCGTACTTTCCTACGAGCAGTACTTC; j_call: TRBJ2-7; clone_size: NA; d_call: NA; v_call: TRBV7-9
cdr3_aa: CASISTGENTEAFF; cdr3_nt: TGTGCCAGTATTTCGACAGGGGAGAACACTGAAGCTTTCTTT; j_call: TRBJ1-1; clone_size: few; d_call: TRBD1; v_call: TRBV19
cdr3_aa: CASSQDTAGEADTQYF; cdr3_nt: TGTGCCAGCAGCCAAGATACAGCGGGAGAAGCAGATACGCAGTATTTT; j_call: TRBJ2-3; clone_size: NA; d_call: TRBD2; v_call: TRBV4-2
cdr3_aa: CAISESGAGAYEQYF; cdr3_nt: TGTGCCATCAGTGAGTCGGGGGCAGGAGCCTACGAGCAGTACTTC; j_call: TRBJ2-7; clone_size: NA; d_call: NA; v_call: TRBV10-3
cdr3_aa: CASSMASKDTQYF; cdr3_nt: TGTGCCAGTAGTATGGCTAGTAAGGATACGCAGTATTTT; j_call: TRBJ2-3; clone_size: NA; d_call: NA; v_call: TRBV19
cdr3_aa: CSVVPGETAFF; cdr3_nt: TGCAGCGTTGTCCCAGGGGAGACCGCTTTCTTT; j_call: TRBJ1-1; clone_size: NA; d_call: NA; v_call: TRBV29-1
cdr3_aa: CASSFWVGLAGGLGETQYF; cdr3_nt: TGTGCCAGCAGTTTTTGGGTAGGACTAGCGGGAGGTCTTGGTGAGACCCAGTACTTC; j_call: TRBJ2-5; clone_size: NA; d_call: TRBD2; v_call: TRBV28
cdr3_aa: CASSTRGESNTGELFF; cdr3_nt: TGTGCCAGCAGCACCAGGGGGGAATCGAACACCGGGGAGCTGTTTTTT; j_call: TRBJ2-2; clone_size: NA; d_call: NA; v_call: TRBV7-8
cdr3_aa: CAHREQPTGGELFF; cdr3_nt: TGTGCCCACCGAGAACAGCCCACGGGGGGGGAGCTGTTTTTT; j_call: TRBJ2-2; clone_size: NA; d_call: NA; v_call: TRBV28
cdr3_aa: CAWSQGPGTSGRAWGKNIQYF; cdr3_nt: TGTGCCTGGAGTCAGGGGCCAGGGACTAGCGGGAGGGCTTGGGGTAAAAACATTCAGTACTTC; j_call: TRBJ2-4; clone_size: NA; d_call: TRBD2; v_call: TRBV30
cdr3_aa: CASILAGTEAFF; cdr3_nt: TGTGCCAGCATCCTGGCTGGCACTGAAGCTTTCTTT; j_call: TRBJ1-1; clone_size: few; d_call: NA; v_call: TRBV28
cdr3_aa: CASNLGRVFNTEAFF; cdr3_nt: TGTGCCAGCAACTTGGGCAGGGTTTTTAACACTGAAGCTTTCTTT; j_call: TRBJ1-1; clone_size: NA; d_call: NA; v_call: TRBV5-6
cdr3_aa: CASSDQIYEQYF; cdr3_nt: TGTGCCAGCAGTGACCAGATCTACGAGCAGTACTTC; j_call: TRBJ2-7; clone_size: NA; d_call: NA; v_call: TRBV2
cdr3_aa: CASSLVLLRDSSYEQYF; cdr3_nt: TGCGCCAGCAGCTTGGTCTTACTCCGGGACAGCTCCTACGAGCAGTACTTC; j_call: TRBJ2-7; clone_size: NA; d_call: TRBD1; v_call: TRBV5-1
cdr3_aa: CASSLQGSVVWDYGYTF; cdr3_nt: TGTGCCAGCAGCTTGCAGGGGTCGGTGGTCTGGGACTATGGCTACACCTTC; j_call: TRBJ1-2; clone_size: NA; d_call: NA; v_call: TRBV5-6
cdr3_aa: CASSFQQGTYNSPLHF; cdr3_nt: TGCGCCAGCAGCTTTCAACAGGGCACCTATAATTCACCCCTCCACTTT; j_call: TRBJ1-6; clone_size: NA; d_call: NA; v_call: TRBV5-1
cdr3_aa: CAWTSGEDTQYF; cdr3_nt: TGTGCCTGGACTAGCGGGGAAGATACGCAGTATTTT; j_call: TRBJ2-3; clone_size: NA; d_call: TRBD2; v_call: TRBV30
cdr3_aa: CASSLGGGRTSGETQYF; cdr3_nt: TGTGCCAGCAGCTTAGGTGGAGGAAGGACTAGCGGAGAGACCCAGTACTTC; j_call: TRBJ2-5; clone_size: NA; d_call: TRBD2; v_call: TRBV11-2
cdr3_aa: CASSENPSGIGEQFF; cdr3_nt: TGTGCCAGCAGTGAAAATCCTAGCGGGATAGGTGAGCAGTTCTTC; j_call: TRBJ2-1; clone_size: NA; d_call: TRBD2; v_call: TRBV6-1
cdr3_aa: CASSHTPPGTGQETQYF; cdr3_nt: TGTGCCAGCAGCCACACACCCCCCGGGACAGGCCAAGAGACCCAGTACTTC; j_call: TRBJ2-5; clone_size: NA; d_call: TRBD1; v_call: TRBV27